This T cell receptor beta chain originates from a study of regulatory T cells in long-lasting Graves disease. The authors built TCR beta libraries using iRepertoire HTBI primers and Arm-PCR of CDR3 regions. In the authors' workflow: Looking across samples, the authors found under 75 TRBV and 14 to 15 TRBJ segments. TCRdb re-called the multiplex PCR reads with MiXCR, one entry per CDR3 protein. What appears here as the V and J calls and clone size reflects TCRdb's work, not the paper's. Of a few hundred thousand distinct CDR3 sequences in the sample, about a quarter are singletons; the top ten hold 26%. This CDR3 region has 14 residues. The trim removed 5 bases at V and 5 bases at J, leaving 2 bases unmatched. Germline-derived CDR1 and CDR2 are MDHEN and SYDVKM. This clonotype was detected ten times or more. Antigen unknown. Study-level points and caveats: When disease was persistent, TRBV28, TRBJ1-2 and TRBJ2-5 were the favored segments. Having few samples may have compromised the accuracy.

Time point denoted: persistent/refractory GD, antithyroid drugs over 5 years with positive TRAb. Scientists built the TCR library using RNA that was extracted from PBMCs. Guidelines of the American Thyroid Association were used to diagnose Graves' disease. The chain carries TRBV28 and TRBJ2-4, with 11 positions matching TRBD2. The receptor's source is a female donor with Graves disease. The specimen was peripheral blood mononuclear cells (PBMCs), collected when the disease was refractory, from a patient treated with antithyroid drugs. CDR3 in amino acids: CASSLLAGENIQYF. As DNA, the CDR3 is TGTGCCAGCAGTCTACTAGCGGGGGAAAACATTCAGTACTTC.